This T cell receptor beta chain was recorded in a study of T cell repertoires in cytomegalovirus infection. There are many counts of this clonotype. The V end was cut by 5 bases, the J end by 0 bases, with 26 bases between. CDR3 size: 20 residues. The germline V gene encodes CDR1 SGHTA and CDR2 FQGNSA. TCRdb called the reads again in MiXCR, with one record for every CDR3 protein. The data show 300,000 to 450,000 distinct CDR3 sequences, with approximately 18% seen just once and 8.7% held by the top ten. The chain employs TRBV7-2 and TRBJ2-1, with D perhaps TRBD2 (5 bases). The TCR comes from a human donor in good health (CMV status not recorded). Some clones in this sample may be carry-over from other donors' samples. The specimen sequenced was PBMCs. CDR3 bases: TGTGCCAGCAGCCCCCGCGGGCAGGCGACCTCACAATCCTCCTACAATGAGCAGTTCTTC. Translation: CASSPRGQATSQSSYNEQFF.